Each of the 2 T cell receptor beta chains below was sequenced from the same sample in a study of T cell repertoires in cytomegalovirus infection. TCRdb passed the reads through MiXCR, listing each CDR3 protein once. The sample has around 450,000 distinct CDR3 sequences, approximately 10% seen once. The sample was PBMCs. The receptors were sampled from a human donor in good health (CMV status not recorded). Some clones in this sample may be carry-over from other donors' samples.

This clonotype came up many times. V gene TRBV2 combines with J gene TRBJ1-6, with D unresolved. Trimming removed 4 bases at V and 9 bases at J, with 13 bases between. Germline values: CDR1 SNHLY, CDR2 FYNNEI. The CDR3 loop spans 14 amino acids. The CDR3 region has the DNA TGTGCCAGCAGTGCTTCGGCGTCTGGTTCACCCCTCCACTTT. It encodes CASSASASGSPLHF. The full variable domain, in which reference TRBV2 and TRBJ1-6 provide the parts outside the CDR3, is EPEVTQTPSHQVTQMGQEVILRCVPISNHLYFYWYRQILGQKVEFLVSFYNNEISEKSEIFDDQFSVERPDGSNFTLKIRSTKLEDSAMYFCASSASASGSPLHFGNGTRLTVT.

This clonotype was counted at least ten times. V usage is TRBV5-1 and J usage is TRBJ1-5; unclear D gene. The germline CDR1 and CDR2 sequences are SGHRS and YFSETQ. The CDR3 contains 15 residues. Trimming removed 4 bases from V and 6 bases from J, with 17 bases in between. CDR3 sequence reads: CASSSGPGGGQPQHF. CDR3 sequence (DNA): TGCGCCAGCAGCAGCGGGCCTGGAGGTGGTCAGCCCCAGCATTTT.